This section outlines one T cell receptor (beta chain) sequence together with its context. Its antigen remains unidentified. The data are from a study of regulatory T cells in long-lasting Graves disease. Study summary: More than 5 years of antithyroid drugs with positive TSH receptor antibodies defined persistent Graves' disease. Study findings and constraints: Analyses excluded thyroid tissue, covering peripheral blood alone.

CDR3 size: 17 residues. J was trimmed by 5 bases and V by 4 bases; bases with no gene match: 14. The germline V gene encodes CDR1 SGHTA and CDR2 FQGNSA. Time point defined: persistent/refractory GD, antithyroid drugs over 5 years with positive TRAb. Extracted PBMC RNA gave rise to the TCR library. Patients came from an endocrinology department in Xi'an, China. Through Arm-PCR of CDR3 regions and iRepertoire HTBI primers, TCR beta libraries were built. TCRdb itself ran the multiplex PCR reads through MiXCR, one entry per CDR3 protein. Of a few hundred thousand distinct CDR3 sequences in the sample, about 22% were seen once.

The source of this sequence is a female donor with Graves disease. Sequencing used peripheral blood mononuclear cells (PBMCs), obtained when the disease was refractory, from a patient treated with antithyroid drugs. This chain connects TRBV7-2 to TRBJ2-3; 8 bases are shared with TRBD2. CDR3 residues: CASSSTKRGRLQDTQYF. CDR3 DNA: TGTGCCAGCAGCTCGACCAAGCGGGGGCGCCTGCAAGATACGCAGTATTTT.